The text below deals with one TCR beta chain. What it binds is not known. This entry comes from a study of T cells in Graves' hyperthyroidism and ophthalmopathy. Overall study findings and caveats: Stable hyperthyroidism was separated from ophthalmopathy by a model based on 13 V-J features.

Amplification of TCR beta CDR3 regions used RNA as the template. First-round RT-PCR targeting the TCR CDR3 was performed with the HTBI primer set. Each CDR3 protein is one row after TCRdb ran MiXCR on the multiplex PCR reads. Altogether hundreds of thousands of distinct CDR3 sequences are present, about 14% being singletons, with the ten largest covering roughly 14%. The ends lost 6 bases at V and 3 bases at J; junction bases unmatched: 18. This CDR3 comprises 17 residues. In germline, CDR1 is SQVTM, CDR2 ANQGSEA. It was uncontrolled infection, other autoimmune disease, pregnancy or lactation that excluded patients. The diagnostic basis comprised clinical symptoms, serum thyroxine and TRAb, thyroid ultrasound and orbital computed tomography.

The chain carries TRBV29-1 and TRBJ1-1; 8 bases are a match to TRBD1. The clonotype originates from a woman aged 40 to 50 with Graves' hyperthyroidism. The sequenced sample was blood. The CDR3 nucleotides read TGCAGCGTCTTGAGGGGTGCAGGGGGCGCCGGAGACACTGAAGCTTTCTTT. It codes for CSVLRGAGGAGDTEAFF.